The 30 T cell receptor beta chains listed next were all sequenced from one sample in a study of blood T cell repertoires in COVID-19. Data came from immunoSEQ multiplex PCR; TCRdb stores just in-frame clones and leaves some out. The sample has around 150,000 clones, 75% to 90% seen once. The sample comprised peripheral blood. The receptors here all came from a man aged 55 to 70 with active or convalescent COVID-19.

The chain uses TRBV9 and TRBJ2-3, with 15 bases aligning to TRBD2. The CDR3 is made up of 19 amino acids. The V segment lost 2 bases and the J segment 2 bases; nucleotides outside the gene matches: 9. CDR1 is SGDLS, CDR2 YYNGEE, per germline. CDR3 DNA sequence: TGTGCCAGCAGCGTCGGACTAGCGGGAGGGGAACGCTACACAGATACGCAGTATTTT. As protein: CASSVGLAGGERYTDTQYF.

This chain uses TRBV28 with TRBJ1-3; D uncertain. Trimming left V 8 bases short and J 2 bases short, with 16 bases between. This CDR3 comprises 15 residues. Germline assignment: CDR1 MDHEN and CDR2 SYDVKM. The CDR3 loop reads CASRGSGSPGNTIYF. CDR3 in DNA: TGTGCCAGCCGGGGAAGCGGCAGTCCTGGAAACACCATATATTTT.

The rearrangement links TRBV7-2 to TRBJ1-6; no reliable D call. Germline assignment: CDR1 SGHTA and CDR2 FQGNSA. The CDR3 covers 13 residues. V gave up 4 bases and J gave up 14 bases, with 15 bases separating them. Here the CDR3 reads CASSSQLAEALHF. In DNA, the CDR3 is TGTGCCAGCAGCTCCCAACTTGCGGAGGCCCTCCACTTT.

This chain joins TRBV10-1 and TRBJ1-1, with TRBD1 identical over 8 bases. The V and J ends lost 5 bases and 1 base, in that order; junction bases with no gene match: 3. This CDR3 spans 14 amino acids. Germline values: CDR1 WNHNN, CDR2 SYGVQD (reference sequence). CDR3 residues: CASSPGTGNTEAFF. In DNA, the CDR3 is TGCGCCAGCAGTCCCGGGACAGGGAACACTGAAGCTTTCTTT.

The CDR3 nucleotides are TGTGCCAGCAGCCCGACGACTAGTAGCACAGATACGCAGTATTTT. Translating it yields CASSPTTSSTDTQYF. The rearrangement links TRBV5-4 to TRBJ2-3; a weak D match, TRBD2 (6 bases). The V and J ends lost 4 bases and 0 bases respectively, with 12 bases between them. This CDR3 has 15 amino acids. The germline gives CDR1 SGHNT, CDR2 YYREEE (reference sequence).

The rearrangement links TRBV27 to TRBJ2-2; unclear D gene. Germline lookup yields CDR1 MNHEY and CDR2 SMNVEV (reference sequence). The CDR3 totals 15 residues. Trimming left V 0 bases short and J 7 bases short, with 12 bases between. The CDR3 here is CASSLSSYRVGELFF. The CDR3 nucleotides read TGTGCCAGCAGTTTATCCAGTTACCGTGTCGGGGAGCTGTTTTTT.

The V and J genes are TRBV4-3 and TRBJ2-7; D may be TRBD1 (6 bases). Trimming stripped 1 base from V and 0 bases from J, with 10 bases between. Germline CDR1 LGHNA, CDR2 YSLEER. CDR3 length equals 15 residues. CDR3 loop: CASSQGQGSSYEQYF. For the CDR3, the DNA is TGCGCCAGCAGCCAAGGCCAGGGGAGCTCCTACGAGCAGTACTTC.

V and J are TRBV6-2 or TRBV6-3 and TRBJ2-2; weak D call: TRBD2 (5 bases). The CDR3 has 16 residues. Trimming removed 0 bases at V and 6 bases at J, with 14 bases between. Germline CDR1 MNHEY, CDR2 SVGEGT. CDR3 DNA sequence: TGTGCCAGCAGTTACTCGATTATACCCGGGGCCGGGGAGCTGTTTTTT. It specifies CASSYSIIPGAGELFF.

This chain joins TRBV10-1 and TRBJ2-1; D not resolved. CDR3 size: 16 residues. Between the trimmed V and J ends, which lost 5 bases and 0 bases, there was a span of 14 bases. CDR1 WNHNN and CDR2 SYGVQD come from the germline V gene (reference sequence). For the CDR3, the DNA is TGCGCCAGCAGTCCAAGAACTCGTTACTCCTACAATGAGCAGTTCTTC. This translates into CASSPRTRYSYNEQFF.

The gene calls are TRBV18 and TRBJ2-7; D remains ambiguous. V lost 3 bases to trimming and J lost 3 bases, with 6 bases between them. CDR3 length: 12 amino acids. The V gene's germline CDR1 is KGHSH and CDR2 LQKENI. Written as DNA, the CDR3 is TGTGCCAGCTCACCTAATTTCTACGAGCAGTACTTC. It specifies CASSPNFYEQYF.

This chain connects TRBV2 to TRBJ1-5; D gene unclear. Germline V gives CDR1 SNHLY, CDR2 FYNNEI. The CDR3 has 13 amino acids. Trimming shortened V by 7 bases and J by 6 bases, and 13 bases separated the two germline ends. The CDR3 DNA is TGTGCCAGCACAGAGGGTTCAGCTCAGCCCCAGCATTTT. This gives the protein CASTEGSAQPQHF.

The DNA of the CDR3 is TGTGCCAGCAGCCTATCAATGACAGGGTGGACTGAAGCTTTCTTT. Protein sequence: CASSLSMTGWTEAFF. This chain joins TRBV11-1 and TRBJ1-1; 7 positions agree with TRBD1. Germline trimming cut 5 bases from V and 5 bases from J; bases unmatched to any gene: 11. Germline values: CDR1 SGHAT, CDR2 FQDESV (reference sequence). This CDR3 spans 15 amino acids.

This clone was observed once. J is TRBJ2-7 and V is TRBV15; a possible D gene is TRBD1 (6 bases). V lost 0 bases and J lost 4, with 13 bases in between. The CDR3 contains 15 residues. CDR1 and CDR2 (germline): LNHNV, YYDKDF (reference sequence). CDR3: CATSRDLDRYYEQYF. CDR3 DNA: TGTGCCACCAGCAGAGATCTCGACAGGTATTACGAGCAGTACTTC.

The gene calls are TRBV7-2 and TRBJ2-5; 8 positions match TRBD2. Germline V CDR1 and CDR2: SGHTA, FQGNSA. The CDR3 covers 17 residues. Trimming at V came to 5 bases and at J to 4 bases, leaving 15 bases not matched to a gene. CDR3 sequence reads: CASSAVDLLAVVETQYF. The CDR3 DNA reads TGTGCCAGCAGCGCGGTCGACCTACTAGCGGTAGTAGAGACCCAGTACTTC.

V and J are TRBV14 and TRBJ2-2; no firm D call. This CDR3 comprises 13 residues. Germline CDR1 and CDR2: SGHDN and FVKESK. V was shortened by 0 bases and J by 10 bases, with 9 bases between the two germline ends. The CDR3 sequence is CASSQETEAELFF. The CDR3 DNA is TGTGCCAGCAGCCAAGAAACAGAAGCGGAGCTGTTTTTT.

The chain's CDR3 is CASSYDRGREKLFF. Written as DNA, the CDR3 is TGTGCCAGCAGTTACGACAGGGGGCGAGAAAAACTGTTTTTT. The chain uses TRBV6-5 and TRBJ1-4; 10 bases are shared with TRBD1. J was trimmed by 8 bases and V by 2 bases; bases with no gene match: 2. The CDR3 has 14 amino acids. CDR1 is MNHEY and CDR2 is SVGAGI in the germline V gene.

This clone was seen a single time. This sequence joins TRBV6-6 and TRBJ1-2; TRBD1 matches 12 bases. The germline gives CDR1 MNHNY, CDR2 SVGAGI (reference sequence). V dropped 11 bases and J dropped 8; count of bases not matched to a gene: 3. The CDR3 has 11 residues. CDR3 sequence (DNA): TGTGCCGGAGGGACAGGGGGCGGCTACACCTTC. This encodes CAGGTGGGYTF.

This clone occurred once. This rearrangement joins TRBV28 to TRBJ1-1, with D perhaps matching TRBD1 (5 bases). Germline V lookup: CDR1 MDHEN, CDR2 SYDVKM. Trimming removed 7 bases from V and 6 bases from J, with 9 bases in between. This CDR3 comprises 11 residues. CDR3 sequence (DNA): TGTGCCAGCATCGGGGGAGCTGAAGCTTTCTTT. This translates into CASIGGAEAFF. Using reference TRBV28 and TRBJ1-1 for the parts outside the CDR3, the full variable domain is DVKVTQSSRYLVKRTGEKVFLECVQDMDHENMFWYRQDPGLGLRLIYFSYDVKMKEKGDIPEGYSVSREKKERFSLILESASTNQTSMYLCASIGGAEAFFGQGTRLTVV.

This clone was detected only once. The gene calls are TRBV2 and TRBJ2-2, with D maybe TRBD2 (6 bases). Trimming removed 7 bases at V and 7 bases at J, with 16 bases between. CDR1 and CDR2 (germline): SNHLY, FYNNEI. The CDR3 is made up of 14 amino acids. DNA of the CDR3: TGTGCCAGCAAGGAGGGGCGGGTAGGCGGGGAGCTGTTTTTT. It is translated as CASKEGRVGGELFF. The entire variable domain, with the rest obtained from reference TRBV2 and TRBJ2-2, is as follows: EPEVTQTPSHQVTQMGQEVILRCVPISNHLYFYWYRQILGQKVEFLVSFYNNEISEKSEIFDDQFSVERPDGSNFTLKIRSTKLEDSAMYFCASKEGRVGGELFFGEGSRLTVL.

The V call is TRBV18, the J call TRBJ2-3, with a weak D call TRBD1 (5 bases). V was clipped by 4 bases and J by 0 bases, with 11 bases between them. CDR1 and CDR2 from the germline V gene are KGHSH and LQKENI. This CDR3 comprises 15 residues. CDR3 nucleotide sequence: TGTGCCAGCTCACGGAACCCAGGGAGCACAGATACGCAGTATTTT. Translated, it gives CASSRNPGSTDTQYF.

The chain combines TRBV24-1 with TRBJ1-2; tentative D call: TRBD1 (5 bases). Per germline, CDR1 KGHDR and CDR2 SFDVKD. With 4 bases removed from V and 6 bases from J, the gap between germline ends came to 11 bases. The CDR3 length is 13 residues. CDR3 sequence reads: CATSDTRGDGYTF. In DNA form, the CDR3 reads TGTGCCACCAGTGACACACGGGGGGATGGCTACACCTTC.

The CDR3 protein is CSVGTGAWDTQYF. The CDR3 bases are TGCAGCGTTGGAACAGGGGCTTGGGATACGCAGTATTTT. The V gene is TRBV29-1, the J gene TRBJ2-3; 7 bases align to TRBD1. Trimming cost V 4 bases and J 6 bases; bases outside gene matches: 7. From germline, CDR1 is SQVTM and CDR2 ANQGSEA. CDR3 size: 13 residues.

CDR3 in amino acids: CASSVAPRAYEQYF. CDR3 DNA sequence: TGTGCCAGCAGCGTAGCTCCCAGGGCCTACGAGCAGTACTTC. The rearrangement links TRBV9 to TRBJ2-7, with a tentative D call TRBD1 (5 bases). The V gene's germline CDR1 is SGDLS and CDR2 YYNGEE. V gave up 0 bases and J gave up 2 bases, with 9 bases separating them. The CDR3 totals 14 residues.

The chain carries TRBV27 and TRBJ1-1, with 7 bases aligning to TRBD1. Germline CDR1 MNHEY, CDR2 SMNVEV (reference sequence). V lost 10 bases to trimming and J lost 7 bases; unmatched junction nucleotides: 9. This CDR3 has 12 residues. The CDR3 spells CAISTGYGEAFF. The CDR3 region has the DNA TGTGCCATCTCGACAGGGTATGGTGAAGCTTTCTTT.

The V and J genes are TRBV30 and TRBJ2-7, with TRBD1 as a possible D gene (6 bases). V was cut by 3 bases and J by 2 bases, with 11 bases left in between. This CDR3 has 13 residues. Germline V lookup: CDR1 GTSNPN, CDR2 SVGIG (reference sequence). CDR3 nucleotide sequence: TGTGCCTGGAGCCCAGGGGTAACCTACGAGCAGTACTTC. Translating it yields CAWSPGVTYEQYF. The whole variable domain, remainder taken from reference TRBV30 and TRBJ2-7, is SQTIHQWPATLVQPVGSPLSLECTVEGTSNPNLYWYRQAAGRGLQLLFYSVGIGQISSEVPQNLSASRPQDRQFILSSKKLLLSDSGFYLCAWSPGVTYEQYFGPGTRLTVT.

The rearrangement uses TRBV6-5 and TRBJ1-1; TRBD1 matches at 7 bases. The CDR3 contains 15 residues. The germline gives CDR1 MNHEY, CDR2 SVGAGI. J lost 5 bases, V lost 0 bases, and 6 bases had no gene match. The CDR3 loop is CASSYSKGAWTEAFF. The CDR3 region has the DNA TGTGCCAGCAGTTACTCGAAGGGGGCATGGACTGAAGCTTTCTTT.

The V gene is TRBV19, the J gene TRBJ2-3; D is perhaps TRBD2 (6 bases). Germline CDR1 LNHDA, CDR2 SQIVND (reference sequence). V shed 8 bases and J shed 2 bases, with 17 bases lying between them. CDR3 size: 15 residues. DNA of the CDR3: TGTGCCAGTGTCCAATCGGGGGAGAACACAGATACGCAGTATTTT. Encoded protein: CASVQSGENTDTQYF. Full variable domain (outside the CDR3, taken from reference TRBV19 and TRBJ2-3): DGGITQSPKYLFRKEGQNVTLSCEQNLNHDAMYWYRQDPGQGLRLIYYSQIVNDFQKGDIAEGYSVSREKKESFPLTVTSAQKNPTAFYLCASVQSGENTDTQYFGPGTRLTVL.

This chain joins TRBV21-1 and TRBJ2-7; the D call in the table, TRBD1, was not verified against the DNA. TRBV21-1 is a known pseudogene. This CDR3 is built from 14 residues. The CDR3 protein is CASSKEAGGCEQYF. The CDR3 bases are TGTGCCAGCAGCAAAGAGGCAGGGGGCTGCGAGCAGTACTTC.

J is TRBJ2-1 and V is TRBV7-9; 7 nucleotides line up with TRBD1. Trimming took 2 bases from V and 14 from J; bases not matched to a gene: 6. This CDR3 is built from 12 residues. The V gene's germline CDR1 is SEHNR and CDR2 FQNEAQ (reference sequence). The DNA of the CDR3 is TGTGCCAGCAGCTTATACCAGGACAGGAAGTTCTTC. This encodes CASSLYQDRKFF.

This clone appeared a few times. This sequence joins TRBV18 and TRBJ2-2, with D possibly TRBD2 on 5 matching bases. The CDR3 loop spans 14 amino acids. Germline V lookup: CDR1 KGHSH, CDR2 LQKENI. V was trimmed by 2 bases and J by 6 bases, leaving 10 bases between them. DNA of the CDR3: TGTGCCAGCTCACCATACGGCGGGTCCGGGGAGCTGTTTTTT. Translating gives CASSPYGGSGELFF. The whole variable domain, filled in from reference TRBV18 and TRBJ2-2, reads NAGVMQNPRHLVRRRGQEARLRCSPMKGHSHVYWYRQLPEEGLKFMVYLQKENIIDESGMPKERFSAEFPKEGPSILRIQQVVRGDSAAYFCASSPYGGSGELFFGEGSRLTVL.